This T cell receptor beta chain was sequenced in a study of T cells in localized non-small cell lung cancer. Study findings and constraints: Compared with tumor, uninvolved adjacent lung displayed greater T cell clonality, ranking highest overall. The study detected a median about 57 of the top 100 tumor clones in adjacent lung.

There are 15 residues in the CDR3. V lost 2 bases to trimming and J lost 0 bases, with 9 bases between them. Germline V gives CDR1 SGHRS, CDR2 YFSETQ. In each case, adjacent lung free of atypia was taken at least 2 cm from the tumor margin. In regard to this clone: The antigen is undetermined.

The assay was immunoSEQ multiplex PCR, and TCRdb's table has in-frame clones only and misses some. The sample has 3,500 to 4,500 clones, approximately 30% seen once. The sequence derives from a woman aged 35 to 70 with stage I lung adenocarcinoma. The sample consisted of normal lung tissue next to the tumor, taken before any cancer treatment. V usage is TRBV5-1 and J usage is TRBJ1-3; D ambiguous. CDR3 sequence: CASSLTSASGNTIYF. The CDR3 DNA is TGCGCCAGCAGCTTAACAAGCGCCTCTGGAAACACCATATATTTT.